The 2 T cell receptor beta chains presented below share a single source sample, sequenced in a study of T cells after yellow fever vaccination. One entry per CDR3 protein, called by TCRdb with MiXCR from the 5' RACE reads. The profile shows approximately 85,000 distinct CDR3 sequences, less than 15% of them singletons. Sequenced material: CD8+ T cells not binding an NS4B(214-222) dextramer, sorted from PBMCs, taken more than 20 days after the first yellow fever vaccination. The receptor source for this set is a young man who received the YFV17D yellow fever vaccine.

J is TRBJ1-1 and V is TRBV6-5, with 10 bases identical to TRBD1. Germline trimming cut 0 bases from V and 4 bases from J; bases unmatched to any gene: 2. In germline, CDR1 is MNHEY, CDR2 SVGAGI. This CDR3 comprises 15 residues. CDR3 bases: TGTGCCAGCAGTTACTCAAGGACAGGGGGCACTGAAGCTTTCTTT. It encodes CASSYSRTGGTEAFF.

This clonotype was seen a few times. The J gene is TRBJ1-5, the V gene TRBV20-1; D perhaps matches TRBD1 (6 bases). Trimming took off 7 bases at V and 8 bases at J, with 15 bases between the two ends. CDR3 length: 12 residues. Germline assignment: CDR1 DFQATT and CDR2 SNEGSKA (reference sequence). Here the CDR3 reads CSVTDSLEPQHF. The CDR3 nucleotides read TGCAGTGTCACGGACAGTCTTGAGCCCCAGCATTTT.